The T cell receptor (beta chain) described here comes from a study of cytomegalovirus exposure and HLA in healthy donors. Study background: A data release that came early held some 84 million unique TCRs from HLA-typed donors. Findings of the study overall: HLA-A and HLA-B allele assignments for most subjects were reportedly predicted accurately using TCR beta sequences.

A multiplex PCR was run with 60 Vbeta primers and 13 Jbeta primers. TCRdb keeps only in-frame clones here, not all; method: immunoSEQ multiplex PCR. The repertoire has some 90,000 clones, roughly 85% of them found once; the top ten carry 4.5% to 7%. The V and J ends lost 1 base and 5 bases, in that order; junction bases with no gene match: 3. CDR1 is SEHNR, CDR2 FQNEAQ, per germline (reference sequence). The length of the CDR3 is 14 residues. Concerning this clone itself: Its antigen is unknown.

The sample taken for sequencing was PBMCs. The origin of this receptor is a female donor in good health and CMV-seronegative. The chain is built from TRBV7-9 and TRBJ1-1; TRBD1 aligns across 8 bases. The CDR3 loop is CASSLGTGPTEAFF. CDR3 bases: TGTGCCAGCAGCTTAGGGACAGGGCCGACTGAAGCTTTCTTT. Full variable domain (missing parts from reference TRBV7-9 and TRBJ1-1): DTGVSQNPRHKITKRGQNVTFRCDPISEHNRLYWYRQTLGQGPEFLTYFQNEAQLEKSRLLSDRFSAERPKGSFSTLEIQRTEQGDSAMYLCASSLGTGPTEAFFGQGTRLTVV.